Listed here are 10 T cell receptor beta chains from one sample, sequenced in a study of cytomegalovirus exposure and HLA in healthy donors. This PCR relied on a set of 60 Vbeta primers and 13 Jbeta primers. Data came from immunoSEQ multiplex PCR; TCRdb stores just in-frame clones and leaves some out. Of 120,000 or so clones detected, 75% appear once; the ten largest clones hold 2.5% to 3.5%. The source material was PBMCs. The receptors stem from a woman aged 35 to 49 in good health and CMV-seropositive.

This clone showed up just a few times. The chain carries TRBV6-5 and TRBJ2-2, with D possibly matching TRBD1 (7 bases). Trimming left V 5 bases short and J 4 bases short, with 14 bases between. CDR1 is MNHEY and CDR2 is SVGAGI in the germline V gene. The CDR3 is 15 amino acids. The CDR3 region is CASSHAGGITGELFF. In DNA, the CDR3 is TGTGCCAGCAGTCACGCAGGGGGGATCACCGGGGAGCTGTTTTTT.

Of note for this clone: Other nucleotide sequences from this sample produce the same CDR3. The chain employs TRBV6-5 and TRBJ1-1, with a tentative D call TRBD1 (5 bases). Trimming left V 5 bases short and J 5 bases short, with 6 bases between. Germline values: CDR1 MNHEY, CDR2 SVGAGI. The CDR3 totals 11 residues. In DNA, the CDR3 is TGTGCCAGCAGTAGGGGAACTGAAGCTTTCTTT. Protein sequence: CASSRGTEAFF.

This clone appeared a few times. The chain carries TRBV5-4 and TRBJ2-7, with 8 nucleotides matching TRBD2. Germline V gene data show CDR1 as SGHNT and CDR2 as YYREEE (reference sequence). The CDR3 is 15 amino acids. The V segment lost 0 bases and the J segment 2 bases; nucleotides outside the gene matches: 4. The CDR3 sequence is CASSLAGGGAYEQYF. As DNA, the CDR3 is TGTGCCAGCAGCTTGGCGGGGGGGGGAGCCTACGAGCAGTACTTC.

This clone was recorded only once. This chain links TRBV28 with TRBJ2-5; D is unclear. This CDR3 spans 11 amino acids. Germline V gene sequence: CDR1 MDHEN, CDR2 SYDVKM. The ends were cut back, 5 bases at V and 7 bases at J, with 8 bases in the middle. DNA for the CDR3: TGTGCCAGCAGTGAGGCCGGGACCCAGTACTTC. It is translated as CASSEAGTQYF.

This clone was recorded once. The chain has TRBV10-2 and TRBJ1-6; maybe TRBD1 (5 bases). The CDR3 spans 14 residues. CDR1 is WSHSY, CDR2 SAAADI, per germline. Trimming pared 2 bases from V and 7 bases from J, leaving 9 bases between. The CDR3 loop is CASSEGGGNSPLHF. The CDR3 bases are TGCGCCAGCAGTGAGGGTGGGGGGAATTCACCCCTCCACTTT.

The chain recombines TRBV28 with TRBJ1-2; 10 nucleotides align to TRBD1. V was pared by 6 bases and J by 4 bases, with 11 bases of the junction left unmatched. The germline V gene encodes CDR1 MDHEN and CDR2 SYDVKM. This CDR3 region has 16 residues. This CDR3 reads CASRSTPGQGRYGYTF. The CDR3 bases are TGTGCCAGCAGATCTACTCCGGGACAGGGGCGCTATGGCTACACCTTC.

The chain is built from TRBV4-2 and TRBJ1-1; TRBD1 matches at 7 bases. From germline, CDR1 is LGHNA and CDR2 YNFKEQ. Trimming took 4 bases from V and 5 from J; bases not matched to a gene: 4. This CDR3 is 13 amino acids long. The CDR3 bases are TGTGCCAGCAGCCTCGACAGGGAAACTGAAGCTTTCTTT. Translating it yields CASSLDRETEAFF.

Of note for this clone: The junction departs from germline at one end; a sequencing error may be responsible. J is TRBJ2-1 and V is TRBV7-9; D is unclear. The CDR3 runs to 12 residues. Germline V lookup: CDR1 SEHNR, CDR2 FQNEAQ (reference sequence). As DNA, the CDR3 is TGTGCCAGCAGCCCCTCCTACGATGAGCAGTTCTTC. It translates to CASSPSYDEQFF.

The chain carries TRBV30 and TRBJ2-1, with 8 nucleotides matching TRBD2. Germline values: CDR1 GTSNPN, CDR2 SVGIG (reference sequence). The V gene end was trimmed by 1 base and the J gene end by 6 bases; junction bases not matched to a gene: 8. CDR3 size: 15 residues. The CDR3, as DNA: TGTGCCTGGAGTGAAGCGGGAGAGATTATCAATGAGCAGTTCTTC. It translates to CAWSEAGEIINEQFF. The variable domain in full, completed from reference TRBV30 and TRBJ2-1, reads SQTIHQWPATLVQPVGSPLSLECTVEGTSNPNLYWYRQAAGRGLQLLFYSVGIGQISSEVPQNLSASRPQDRQFILSSKKLLLSDSGFYLCAWSEAGEIINEQFFGPGTRLTVL.

The CDR3 DNA sequence: TGTGCCAGTAATGGGGGGGCTGATGGCTACACCTTC. It specifies CASNGGADGYTF. The chain combines TRBV19 with TRBJ1-2; a possible D gene is TRBD1 (6 bases). V was pared by 7 bases and J by 6 bases, with 12 bases between. CDR1 is LNHDA, CDR2 SQIVND, per germline (reference sequence). The CDR3 has 12 residues.